This TCR beta chain was captured by sequencing in a study of Ad26.COV2.S vaccination and SARS-CoV-2 variants. Study context: Enrollment placed the donor in the COV1001 Ad26.COV2.S trial arm. Points from the study as a whole: Spike-specific responses of CD8+ and CD4+ T cells were reported to display substantial breadth after vaccination.

Method: immunoSEQ multiplex PCR; TCRdb's copy keeps in-frame clones and lacks some. This sample has approximately 300,000 clones; 86% occur once, and the top ten carry 1.9%. Treatment denoted: roughly 20 received Ad26.COV2.S at low or high dose, single or two shots; 5 received placebo; per-sample allocation not given. The samples were gathered on day 63 after the first injection of vaccine or placebo. This clone was observed a few times. Its antigen is not known. The CDR3 consists of 16 residues. CDR1 SGHKS and CDR2 YYEKEE come from the germline V gene (reference sequence). V shed 3 bases and J 2 bases; nucleotides not matched to a gene: 10.

The source of this sequence is a person between 18 and 65 years old who received the Ad26.COV2.S COVID-19 vaccine or a placebo. The chain carries TRBV5-5 and TRBJ1-1, with 7 bases lining up with TRBD1. The starting material was peripheral blood, obtained in a trial of Ad26.COV2.S vaccine versus placebo. The CDR3 bases are TGTGCCAGCAGCTCCGGCGCGGACAGGAGAAACACTGAAGCTTTCTTT. Its protein product is CASSSGADRRNTEAFF.